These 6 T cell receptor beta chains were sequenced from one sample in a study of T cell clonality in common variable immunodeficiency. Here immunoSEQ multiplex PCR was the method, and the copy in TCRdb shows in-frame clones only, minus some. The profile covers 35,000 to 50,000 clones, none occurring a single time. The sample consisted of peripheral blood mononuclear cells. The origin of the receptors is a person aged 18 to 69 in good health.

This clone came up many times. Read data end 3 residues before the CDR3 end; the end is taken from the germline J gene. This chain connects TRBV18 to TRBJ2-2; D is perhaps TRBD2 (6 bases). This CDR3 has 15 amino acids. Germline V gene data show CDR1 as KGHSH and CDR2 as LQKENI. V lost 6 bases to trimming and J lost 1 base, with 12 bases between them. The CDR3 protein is CASSHTGGNTGELFF. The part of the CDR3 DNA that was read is TGTGCCAGCTCTCATACCGGGGGGAACACCGGGGAG.

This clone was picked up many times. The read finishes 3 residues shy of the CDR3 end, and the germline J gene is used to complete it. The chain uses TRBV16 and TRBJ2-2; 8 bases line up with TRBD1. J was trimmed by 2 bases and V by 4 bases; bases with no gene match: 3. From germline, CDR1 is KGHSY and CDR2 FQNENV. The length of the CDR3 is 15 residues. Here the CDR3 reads CASSLTGANTGELFF. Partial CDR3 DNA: TGTGCCAGCAGCCTGACAGGGGCCAACACCGGGGAG.

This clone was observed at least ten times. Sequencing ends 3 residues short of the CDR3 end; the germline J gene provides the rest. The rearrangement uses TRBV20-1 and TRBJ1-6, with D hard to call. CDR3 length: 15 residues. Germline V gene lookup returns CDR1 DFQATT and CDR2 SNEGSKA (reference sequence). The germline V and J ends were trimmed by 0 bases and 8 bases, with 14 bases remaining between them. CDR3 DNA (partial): TGCAGTGCTAGAGATCTTACCGGGGTAGATTCACCC. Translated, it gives CSARDLTGVDSP. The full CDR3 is CSARDLTGVDSPLHF.

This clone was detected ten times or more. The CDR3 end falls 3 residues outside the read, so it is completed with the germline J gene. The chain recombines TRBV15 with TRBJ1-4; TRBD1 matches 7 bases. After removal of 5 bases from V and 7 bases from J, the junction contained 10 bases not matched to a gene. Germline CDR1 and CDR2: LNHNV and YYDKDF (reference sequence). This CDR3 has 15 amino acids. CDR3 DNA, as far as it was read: TGTGCCACCAGCCGTACCGGGACAGACGGTGAAAAA. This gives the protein CATSRTGTDGEK. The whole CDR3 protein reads CATSRTGTDGEKLFF.

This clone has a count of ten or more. This CDR3 reads CASSADSGRALDTQYF. CDR3 DNA, as far as it was read: TGTGCCAGCAGCGCAGATAGCGGGAGGGCCTTAGATACG. The chain uses TRBV5-4 and TRBJ2-3; 11 positions agree with TRBD2. Read data end 3 residues before the CDR3 end; the end is taken from the germline J gene. J gave up 5 bases and V 4 bases, and 9 bases lay outside the gene matches. The CDR3 runs 16 residues. CDR1 is SGHNT and CDR2 is YYREEE in the germline V gene (reference sequence). The whole variable domain, filled in from reference TRBV5-4 and TRBJ2-3, reads ETGVTQSPTHLIKTRGQQVTLRCSSQSGHNTVSWYQQALGQGPQFIFQYYREEENGRGNFPPRFSGLQFPNYSSELNVNALELDDSALYLCASSADSGRALDTQYFGPGTRLTVL.

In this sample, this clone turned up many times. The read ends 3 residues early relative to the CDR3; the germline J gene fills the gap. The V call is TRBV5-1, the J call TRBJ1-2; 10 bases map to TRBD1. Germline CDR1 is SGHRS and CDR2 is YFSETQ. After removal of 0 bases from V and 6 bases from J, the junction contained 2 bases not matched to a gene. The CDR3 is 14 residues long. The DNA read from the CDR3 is TGCGCCAGCAGCTTGGGCGGGACAGGGGATGGC. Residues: CASSLGGTGDG. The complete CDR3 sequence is CASSLGGTGDGYTF. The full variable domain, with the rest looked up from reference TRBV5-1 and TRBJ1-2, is KAGVTQTPRYLIKTRGQQVTLSCSPISGHRSVSWYQQTPGQGLQFLFEYFSETQRNKGNFPGRFSGRQFSNSRSEMNVSTLELGDSALYLCASSLGGTGDGYTFGSGTRLTVV.